This TCR beta chain was documented in a study of T cells after yellow fever vaccination. The CDR3 loop spans 14 amino acids. CDR1 is LGHDT and CDR2 is YNNKEL in the germline V gene (reference sequence). V dropped 1 base and J dropped 9 bases, with 13 bases sitting between them. Each CDR3 protein gets one entry after TCRdb re-called the 5' RACE reads with MiXCR. The table lists about 340,000 distinct CDR3 sequences, almost 4% of them singletons. This clonotype was detected a few times. The target antigen is unknown. Study-wide findings and caveats: Post-booster repertoires again held most primary-vaccination clones (roughly 96% CD4, 88% CD8).

The rearrangement uses TRBV3-1 and TRBJ2-1; D might be TRBD1 or TRBD2, each matching 5 bases. The sample in question was PBMCs, obtained 5 days after the yellow fever booster vaccination. The receptor was isolated from a man in his late teens or twenties who received the YFV17D yellow fever vaccine. The CDR3 loop is CASSQGDHPAEQFF. The CDR3 DNA sequence: TGTGCCAGCAGCCAAGGGGACCATCCGGCTGAGCAGTTCTTC.